This T cell receptor (beta chain) was identified during a study of blood T cell repertoires in COVID-19. Study details: Italy, Spain and the United States were the sources of the convalescent and acute COVID-19 samples.

The germline V and J ends were trimmed by 2 bases and 1 base, with 19 bases remaining between them. The V gene's germline CDR1 is SGHKS and CDR2 YYEKEE (reference sequence). The CDR3 contains 18 residues. Repertoires were generated with immunoSEQ multiplex PCR, while TCRdb's copy carries only in-frame clones and drops some. The repertoire holds approximately 240,000 clones, with about 80% as singletons. This clone came up once. This chain uses TRBV5-5 with TRBJ1-5; D might be TRBD1 (5 bases). The sequence was collected from a woman at least 80 years old with active or convalescent COVID-19. The specimen sequenced was peripheral blood. CDR3 nucleotide sequence: TGTGCCAGCAGCTTCGAAGTCGATAGGGGCGACAGCAATCAGCCCCAGCATTTT. Translating gives CASSFEVDRGDSNQPQHF.